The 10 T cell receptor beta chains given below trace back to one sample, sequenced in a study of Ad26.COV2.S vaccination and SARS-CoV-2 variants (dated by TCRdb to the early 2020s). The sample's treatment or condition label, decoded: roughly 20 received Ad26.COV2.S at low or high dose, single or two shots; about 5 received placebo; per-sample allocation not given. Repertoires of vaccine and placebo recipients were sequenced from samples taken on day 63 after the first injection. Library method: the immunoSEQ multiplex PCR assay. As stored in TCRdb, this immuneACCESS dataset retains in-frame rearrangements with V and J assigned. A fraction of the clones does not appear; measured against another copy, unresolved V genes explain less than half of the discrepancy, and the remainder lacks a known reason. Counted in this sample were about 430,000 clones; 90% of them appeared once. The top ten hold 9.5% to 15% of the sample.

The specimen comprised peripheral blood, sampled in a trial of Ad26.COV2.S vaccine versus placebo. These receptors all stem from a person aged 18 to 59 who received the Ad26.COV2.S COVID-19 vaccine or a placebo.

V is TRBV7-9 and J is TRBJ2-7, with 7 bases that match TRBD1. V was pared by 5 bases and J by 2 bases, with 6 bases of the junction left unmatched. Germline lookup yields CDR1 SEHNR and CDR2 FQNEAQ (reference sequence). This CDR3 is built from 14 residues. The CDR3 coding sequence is TGTGCCAGCAGCCTAAGGGACAGCCCCTACGAGCAGTACTTC. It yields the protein CASSLRDSPYEQYF. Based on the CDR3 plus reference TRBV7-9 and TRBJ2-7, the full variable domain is DTGVSQNPRHKITKRGQNVTFRCDPISEHNRLYWYRQTLGQGPEFLTYFQNEAQLEKSRLLSDRFSAERPKGSFSTLEIQRTEQGDSAMYLCASSLRDSPYEQYFGPGTRLTVT.

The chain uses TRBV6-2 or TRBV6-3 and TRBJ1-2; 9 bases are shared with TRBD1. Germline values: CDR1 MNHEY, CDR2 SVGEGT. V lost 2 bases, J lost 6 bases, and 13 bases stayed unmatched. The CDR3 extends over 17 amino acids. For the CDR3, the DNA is TGTGCCAGCAGTTACGGGACGGGGACAGGGAGAGGACATGGCTACACCTTC. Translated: CASSYGTGTGRGHGYTF.

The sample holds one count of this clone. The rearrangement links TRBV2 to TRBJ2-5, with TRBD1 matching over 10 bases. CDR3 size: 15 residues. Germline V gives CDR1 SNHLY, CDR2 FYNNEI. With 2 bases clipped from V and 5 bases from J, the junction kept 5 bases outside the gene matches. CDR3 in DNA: TGTGCCAGCAGTGAATTCGGGACAGGGGATGAGACCCAGTACTTC. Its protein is CASSEFGTGDETQYF.

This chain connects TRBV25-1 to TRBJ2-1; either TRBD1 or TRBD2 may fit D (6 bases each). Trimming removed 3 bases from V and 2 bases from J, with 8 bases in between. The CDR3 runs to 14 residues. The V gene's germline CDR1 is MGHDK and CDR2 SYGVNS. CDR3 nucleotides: TGTGCCAGCAGTGAGGGGGGCCCCTACAATGAGCAGTTCTTC. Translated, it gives CASSEGGPYNEQFF.

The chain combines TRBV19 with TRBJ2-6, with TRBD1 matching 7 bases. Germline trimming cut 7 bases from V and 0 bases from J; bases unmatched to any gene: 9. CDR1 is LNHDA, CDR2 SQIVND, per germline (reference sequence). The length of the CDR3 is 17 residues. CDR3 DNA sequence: TGTGCCAGTATAAGGGACAGACTAAGCTCTGGGGCCAACGTCCTGACTTTC. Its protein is CASIRDRLSSGANVLTF.

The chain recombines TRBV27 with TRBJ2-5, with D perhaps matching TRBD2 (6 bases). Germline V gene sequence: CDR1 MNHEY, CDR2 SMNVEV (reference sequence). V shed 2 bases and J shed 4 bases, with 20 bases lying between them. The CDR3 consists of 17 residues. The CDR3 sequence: CASSLRLGGGPRETQYF. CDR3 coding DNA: TGTGCCAGCAGTTTAAGACTAGGAGGAGGCCCACGAGAGACCCAGTACTTC.

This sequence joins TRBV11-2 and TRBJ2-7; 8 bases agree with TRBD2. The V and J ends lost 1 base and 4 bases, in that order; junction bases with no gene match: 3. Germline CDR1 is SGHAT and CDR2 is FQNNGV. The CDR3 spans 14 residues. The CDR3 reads CASSLAGGGYEQYF. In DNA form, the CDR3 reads TGTGCCAGCAGCTTAGCGGGAGGGGGTTACGAGCAGTACTTC.

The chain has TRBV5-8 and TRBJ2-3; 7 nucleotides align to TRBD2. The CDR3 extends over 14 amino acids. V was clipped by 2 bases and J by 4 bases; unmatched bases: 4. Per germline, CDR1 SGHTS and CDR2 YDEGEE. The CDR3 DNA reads TGTGCCAGCAGCTTCGGGGGGTTGGCAGATACGCAGTATTTT. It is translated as CASSFGGLADTQYF. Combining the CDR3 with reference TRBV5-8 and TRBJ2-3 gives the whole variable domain EAGVTQSPTHLIKTRGQQATLRCSPISGHTSVYWYQQALGLGLQFLLWYDEGEERNRGNFPPRFSGRQFPNYSSELNVNALELEDSALYLCASSFGGLADTQYFGPGTRLTVL.

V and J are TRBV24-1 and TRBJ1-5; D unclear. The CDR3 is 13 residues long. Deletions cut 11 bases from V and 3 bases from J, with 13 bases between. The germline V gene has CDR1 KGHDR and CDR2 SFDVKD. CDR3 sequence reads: CAMPPGPNQPQHF. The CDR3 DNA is TGTGCCATGCCACCAGGCCCCAATCAGCCCCAGCATTTT.

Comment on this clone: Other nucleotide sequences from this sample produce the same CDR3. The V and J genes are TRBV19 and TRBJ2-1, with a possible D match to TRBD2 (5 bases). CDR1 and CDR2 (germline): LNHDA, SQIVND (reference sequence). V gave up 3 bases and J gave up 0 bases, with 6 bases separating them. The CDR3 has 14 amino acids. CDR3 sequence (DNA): TGTGCCAGTAGTATTGGGAGCTCCTACAATGAGCAGTTCTTC. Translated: CASSIGSSYNEQFF.